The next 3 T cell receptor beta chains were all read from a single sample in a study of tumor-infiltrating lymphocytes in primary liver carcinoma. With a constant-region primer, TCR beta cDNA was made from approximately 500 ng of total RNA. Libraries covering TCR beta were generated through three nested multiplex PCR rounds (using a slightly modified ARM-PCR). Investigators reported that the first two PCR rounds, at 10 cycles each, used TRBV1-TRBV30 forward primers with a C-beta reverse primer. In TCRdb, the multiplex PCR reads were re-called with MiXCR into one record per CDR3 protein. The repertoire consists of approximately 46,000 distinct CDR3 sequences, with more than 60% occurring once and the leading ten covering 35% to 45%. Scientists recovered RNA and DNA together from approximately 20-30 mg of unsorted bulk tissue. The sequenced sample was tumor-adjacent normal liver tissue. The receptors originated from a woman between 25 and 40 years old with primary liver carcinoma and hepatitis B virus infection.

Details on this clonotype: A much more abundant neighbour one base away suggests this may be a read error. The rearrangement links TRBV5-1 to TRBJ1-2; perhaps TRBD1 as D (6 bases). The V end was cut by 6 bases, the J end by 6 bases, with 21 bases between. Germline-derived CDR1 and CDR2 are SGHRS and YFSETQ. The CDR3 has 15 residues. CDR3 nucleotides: TGCGCCAGCAACCCGAGCCCAGGGGCCAGGGATGGCTACACCTTC. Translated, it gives CASNPSPGARDGYTF.

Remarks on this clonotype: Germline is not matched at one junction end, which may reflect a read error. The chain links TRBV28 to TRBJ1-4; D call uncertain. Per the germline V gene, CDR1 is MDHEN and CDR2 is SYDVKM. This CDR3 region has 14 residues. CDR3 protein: CASRPGRMNEKLSF. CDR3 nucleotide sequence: TGTGCCAGCCGTCCCGGACGAATGAATGAAAAACTGTCTTTT. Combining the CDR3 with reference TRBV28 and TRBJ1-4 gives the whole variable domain DVKVTQSSRYLVKRTGEKVFLECVQDMDHENMFWYRQDPGLGLRLIYFSYDVKMKEKGDIPEGYSVSREKKERFSLILESASTNQTSMYLCASRPGRMNEKLSFGSGTQLSVL.

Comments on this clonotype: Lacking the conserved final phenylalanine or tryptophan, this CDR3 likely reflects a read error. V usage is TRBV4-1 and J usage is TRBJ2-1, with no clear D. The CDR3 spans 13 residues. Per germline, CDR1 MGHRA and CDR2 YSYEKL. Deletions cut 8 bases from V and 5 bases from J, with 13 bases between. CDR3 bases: TGCGCCAGCGGTTACGACTTCAACAATGAGCAGTTCCTC. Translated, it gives CASGYDFNNEQFL.